This T cell receptor beta chain is drawn from a study of blood T cell repertoires in COVID-19. Study overall: Material from acute and convalescent COVID-19 was sourced from the United States, Italy and Spain. The cDNA or gDNA used as material had been derived from T cells, B-cell-depleted T cells, or PBMCs.

In the authors' methods: Amplification of reference gene primers provided the estimated nucleated cell counts. Sequenced by immunoSEQ multiplex PCR; TCRdb stores in-frame clones only, minus some. V, J and clone size derive from that table, while D and trimming were established from the DNA sequence. The sample contains around 200,000 clones, less than 85% of which appear only once. The CDR3 covers 16 residues. The V gene lost 3 bases and the J gene lost 8 bases, with 19 bases spanning the gap. Germline V gene data show CDR1 as KGHSH and CDR2 as LQKENI. The sequence was obtained from a human donor in a cohort sampled during active COVID-19. The sample taken for sequencing was peripheral blood. This rearrangement joins TRBV18 to TRBJ1-4; D perhaps matches TRBD1 (6 bases). The CDR3 sequence is CASSPEQQGEGEKLFF. In nucleotides, the CDR3 is TGTGCCAGCTCACCCGAACAACAGGGAGAAGGGGAAAAACTGTTTTTT.